A single sample gave rise to the 20 T cell receptor beta chains below, sequenced in a study of blood T cell repertoires in COVID-19. Repertoires were generated with immunoSEQ multiplex PCR, while TCRdb's copy carries only in-frame clones and drops some. The sample carries just over 300,000 clones, approximately 90% recorded once. Source material: peripheral blood. The receptors stem from a man aged 18 to 29 with active or convalescent COVID-19.

The chain joins TRBV27 to TRBJ1-6; the D is unclear. This CDR3 spans 12 amino acids. The V gene lost 4 bases and the J gene lost 7 bases, with 5 bases spanning the gap. The germline V gene has CDR1 MNHEY and CDR2 SMNVEV (reference sequence). CDR3 residues: CASSYPNSPLHF. The CDR3 nucleotides read TGTGCCAGCAGTTATCCGAATTCACCCCTCCACTTT.

V usage is TRBV19 and J usage is TRBJ2-3, with unresolved D. This CDR3 has 13 amino acids. Trimming took off 5 bases at V and 1 base at J, with 7 bases between the two ends. Germline V CDR1 and CDR2: LNHDA, SQIVND (reference sequence). Here the CDR3 DNA reads TGTGCCAGTAGTGCTCAGGGCACAGATACGCAGTATTTT. It encodes CASSAQGTDTQYF.

V usage is TRBV28 and J usage is TRBJ2-1, with a tentative D call TRBD1 (6 bases). V was pared by 5 bases and J by 4 bases, with 9 bases between. The CDR3 extends over 13 amino acids. Germline values: CDR1 MDHEN, CDR2 SYDVKM. In DNA form, the CDR3 reads TGTGCCAGCAGTCCAACAGGGTACAATGAGCAGTTCTTC. Its translation is CASSPTGYNEQFF.

The chain is built from TRBV7-8 and TRBJ2-3; 14 positions agree with TRBD2. The CDR3 is 17 residues long. V was pared by 0 bases and J by 4 bases, with 3 bases of the junction left unmatched. From germline, CDR1 is SGHVS and CDR2 FQNEAQ. The CDR3 sequence is CASSLAGTSGSSDTQYF. The CDR3 DNA follows: TGTGCCAGCAGCTTAGCGGGGACTAGCGGGAGTTCAGATACGCAGTATTTT.

The chain joins TRBV4-1 to TRBJ2-3, with 11 positions matching TRBD1. The CDR3 sequence is 17 residues long. J was trimmed by 7 bases and V by 2 bases; bases with no gene match: 11. Germline V lookup: CDR1 MGHRA, CDR2 YSYEKL. The CDR3: CASSQTGTGGSSNTQYF. The DNA for the CDR3 is TGCGCCAGCAGCCAAACCGGGACAGGGGGTTCTTCAAATACGCAGTATTTT.

This clone has only one observation. This chain connects TRBV7-7 to TRBJ2-2; 7 bases map to TRBD1. V was clipped by 5 bases and J by 7 bases; unmatched bases: 13. The CDR3 contains 16 residues. Per the germline V gene, CDR1 is SSHAT and CDR2 is FNYEAQ (reference sequence). The CDR3 sequence: CASSPLQGTPIGELFF. The CDR3, as DNA: TGTGCCAGCAGCCCTTTACAGGGGACACCGATCGGGGAGCTGTTTTTT.

The rearrangement joins TRBV30 to TRBJ2-1; weak D call: TRBD2 (5 bases). CDR3 length: 17 residues. CDR1 and CDR2 from the germline V gene are GTSNPN and SVGIG (reference sequence). Deletions cut 1 base from V and 0 bases from J, with 16 bases between. In nucleotides, the CDR3 is TGTGCCTGGAGTGGCCATAGCCGGGGTTTCTCCTACAATGAGCAGTTCTTC. Its protein product is CAWSGHSRGFSYNEQFF. The full variable domain, its missing parts supplied by reference TRBV30 and TRBJ2-1, is SQTIHQWPATLVQPVGSPLSLECTVEGTSNPNLYWYRQAAGRGLQLLFYSVGIGQISSEVPQNLSASRPQDRQFILSSKKLLLSDSGFYLCAWSGHSRGFSYNEQFFGPGTRLTVL.

J is TRBJ2-1 and V is TRBV12-3 or TRBV12-4; D is unclear. The CDR3 is made up of 13 amino acids. The V end lost 4 bases, the J end lost 3 bases, and 7 bases lay between the germline ends. In DNA, the CDR3 is TGTGCCAGCAGTTCGGTGGTCTACAATGAGCAGTTCTTC. Protein sequence: CASSSVVYNEQFF.

Regarding this clone: Other DNA sequences in this specimen translate into the identical CDR3. This rearrangement joins TRBV28 to TRBJ1-5; 10 bases fit TRBD1. This CDR3 region has 15 residues. Germline V gene sequence: CDR1 MDHEN, CDR2 SYDVKM. The trim removed 2 bases at V and 6 bases at J, leaving 4 bases unmatched. The CDR3 coding sequence is TGTGCCAGCAGTTTAGGACAGGGGGTGGGTCAGCCCCAGCATTTT. This codes for CASSLGQGVGQPQHF.

The chain carries TRBV7-2 and TRBJ1-3, with TRBD1 as a possible D gene (5 bases). This CDR3 spans 16 amino acids. Deletions cut 0 bases from V and 4 bases from J, with 13 bases between. Germline loops: CDR1 SGHTA, CDR2 FQGNSA. In nucleotides, the CDR3 is TGTGCCAGCAGCTTAGCAGGAGGGGTTGTCGGAAACACCATATATTTT. It translates to CASSLAGGVVGNTIYF.

The rearrangement uses TRBV28 and TRBJ1-1; 9 positions agree with TRBD1. The length of the CDR3 is 15 residues. The germline V gene encodes CDR1 MDHEN and CDR2 SYDVKM. Germline trimming cut 4 bases from V and 4 bases from J; bases unmatched to any gene: 7. This CDR3 reads CASSSTGGVGTEAFF. The DNA for the CDR3 is TGTGCCAGCAGTTCCACAGGGGGCGTCGGCACTGAAGCTTTCTTT.

The chain links TRBV4-1 to TRBJ1-1; 10 nucleotides match TRBD1. Trimming took 3 bases from V and 10 from J; bases not matched to a gene: 8. This CDR3 region has 14 residues. The germline V gene has CDR1 MGHRA and CDR2 YSYEKL. The CDR3 coding sequence is TGCGCCAGCAGCCACGACAGGGGGCAGTTCGGAGCTTTCTTT. It yields the protein CASSHDRGQFGAFF.

The V gene is TRBV28, the J gene TRBJ1-1, with 7 positions matching TRBD1. V gave up 7 bases and J gave up 6 bases; unmatched junction bases: 8. Germline values: CDR1 MDHEN, CDR2 SYDVKM. The CDR3 totals 13 residues. For the CDR3, the DNA is TGTGCCAGCACCCGGACAGGTGTTCCTGAAGCTTTCTTT. Amino acids: CASTRTGVPEAFF.

The chain recombines TRBV13 with TRBJ2-3; 7 positions match TRBD1. The V segment lost 5 bases and the J segment 8 bases; nucleotides outside the gene matches: 19. The CDR3 totals 17 residues. The V gene's germline CDR1 is PRHDT and CDR2 FYEKMQ (reference sequence). In DNA, the CDR3 is TGTGCCAGCAGCCTGGGACAGAATCTAAGGACGGGAAGTACGCAGTATTTT. Protein sequence: CASSLGQNLRTGSTQYF.

This chain links TRBV5-1 with TRBJ1-4, with D perhaps TRBD1 (6 bases). V lost 7 bases and J lost 8, with 21 bases in between. The germline gives CDR1 SGHRS, CDR2 YFSETQ. The length of the CDR3 is 15 residues. The CDR3 region is CASGRAGGALEKLFF. The DNA for the CDR3 is TGCGCCAGCGGACGAGCGGGGGGCGCGTTGGAAAAACTGTTTTTT.

V and J are TRBV28 and TRBJ2-1, with 7 bases lining up with TRBD2. The V gene's germline CDR1 is MDHEN and CDR2 SYDVKM. The CDR3 contains 18 residues. The V gene end was trimmed by 3 bases and the J gene end by 6 bases; junction bases not matched to a gene: 17. DNA of the CDR3: TGTGCCAGCAGTTTTTGGATAGCGGGTCAAGGAAGGACCAATGAGCAGTTCTTC. Amino acid sequence: CASSFWIAGQGRTNEQFF. The full variable domain, rest sourced from reference TRBV28 and TRBJ2-1, is DVKVTQSSRYLVKRTGEKVFLECVQDMDHENMFWYRQDPGLGLRLIYFSYDVKMKEKGDIPEGYSVSREKKERFSLILESASTNQTSMYLCASSFWIAGQGRTNEQFFGPGTRLTVL.

The chain recombines TRBV10-3 with TRBJ1-1; D not certain. The CDR3 is 15 residues long. Between the trimmed V and J ends, which lost 0 bases and 5 bases, there was a span of 13 bases. Germline V CDR1 and CDR2: ENHRY, SYGVKD. In DNA, the CDR3 is TGTGCCATCAGTGAGTCGTTGAGGTTTACTACTGAAGCTTTCTTT. Amino acid sequence: CAISESLRFTTEAFF.

CDR3 sequence: CASSPGTVFSTDTQYF. CDR3 sequence (DNA): TGTGCCAGCAGCCCAGGGACAGTTTTTAGCACAGATACGCAGTATTTT. The chain couples TRBV7-8 to TRBJ2-3, with 7 nucleotides matching TRBD1. Germline CDR1 SGHVS, CDR2 FQNEAQ. V dropped 5 bases and J dropped 0; count of bases not matched to a gene: 8. This CDR3 is 16 amino acids long.

The rearrangement uses TRBV7-8 and TRBJ2-1, with 7 bases fitting TRBD2. Germline loops: CDR1 SGHVS, CDR2 FQNEAQ. V was clipped by 7 bases and J by 8 bases; unmatched bases: 14. The CDR3 sequence is 15 residues long. The CDR3 DNA follows: TGTGCCAGCACCGGGGGGTTGGAGGGCCAGGATGAGCAGTTCTTC. Protein: CASTGGLEGQDEQFF.

The chain has TRBV29-1 and TRBJ1-1, with D possibly matching TRBD1 (5 bases). This CDR3 contains 12 residues. Trimming cost V 4 bases and J 4 bases, with 10 bases left between them. CDR1 SQVTM and CDR2 ANQGSEA come from the germline V gene. CDR3: CSVVQGPTEAFF. In DNA form, the CDR3 reads TGCAGCGTTGTCCAGGGTCCCACTGAAGCTTTCTTT. The full variable domain, in which reference TRBV29-1 and TRBJ1-1 provide the parts outside the CDR3, is SAVISQKPSRDICQRGTSLTIQCQVDSQVTMMFWYRQQPGQSLTLIATANQGSEATYESGFVIDKFPISRPNLTFSTLTVSNMSPEDSSIYLCSVVQGPTEAFFGQGTRLTVV.